Below, 19 T cell receptor beta chains from the same sample are listed, as sequenced in a study of shared clonotypes between healthy human individuals. This table comes from immunoSEQ multiplex PCR, and its TCRdb copy is limited to in-frame clones, with some not included. The table includes 2 million or so clones, around 95% detected once. What was sequenced was naive CD4+ T cells sorted from blood. Stated subset: CD45RA+ positively selected. The source is a man aged 18-30 years in good health.

This chain connects TRBV6-1 to TRBJ2-1; 10 bases are a match to TRBD2. CDR1 MNHNS and CDR2 SASEGT come from the germline V gene. V was pared by 7 bases and J by 8 bases, with 8 bases of the junction left unmatched. The CDR3 has 14 amino acids. This CDR3 is CASISGGAGYEQFF. The CDR3 nucleotides read TGTGCCAGCATAAGCGGGGGGGCAGGCTATGAGCAGTTCTTC.

CDR3 coding DNA: TGTGCCAGCAGCCCGGGAACAGGGGGCTCCAATCAGCCCCAGCATTTT. This gives the protein CASSPGTGGSNQPQHF. The rearrangement uses TRBV7-9 and TRBJ1-5; 9 positions agree with TRBD1. This CDR3 spans 16 amino acids. The trim removed 5 bases at V and 3 bases at J, leaving 8 bases unmatched. The germline V gene encodes CDR1 SEHNR and CDR2 FQNEAQ (reference sequence).

The chain has TRBV10-3 and TRBJ2-2; D is possibly TRBD1 or TRBD2 (5 bases each). The ends were cut back, 6 bases at V and 7 bases at J, with 15 bases in the middle. The CDR3 loop spans 14 amino acids. Germline assignment: CDR1 ENHRY and CDR2 SYGVKD. CDR3 amino acids: CAIRDRVTSGELFF. The CDR3 DNA follows: TGTGCCATCAGAGACAGAGTAACTAGCGGGGAGCTGTTTTTT.

CDR3 nucleotide sequence: TGTGCCAGCAGCTTACTGGGTAGCGGAGGCTCCTACAATGAGCAGTTCTTC. Protein: CASSLLGSGGSYNEQFF. This chain joins TRBV13 and TRBJ2-1, with D possibly matching TRBD2 (6 bases). The germline V gene has CDR1 PRHDT and CDR2 FYEKMQ (reference sequence). V shed 2 bases and J shed 0 bases, with 14 bases lying between them. This CDR3 is 17 amino acids long.

The V gene is TRBV5-1, the J gene TRBJ1-1; D is undetermined. The CDR3 sequence is 15 residues long. V was pared by 0 bases and J by 4 bases, with 13 bases between. Germline CDR1 reads SGHRS; CDR2 reads YFSETQ. Here the CDR3 reads CASSLEGSGGTEAFF. The CDR3 DNA follows: TGCGCCAGCAGCTTGGAAGGGTCCGGTGGCACTGAAGCTTTCTTT.

The CDR3 DNA is TGCAGCGTTGACCAGGGATGGACGAGCACTGAAGCTTTCTTT. It translates to CSVDQGWTSTEAFF. V usage is TRBV29-1 and J usage is TRBJ1-1; D perhaps matches TRBD1 (5 bases). The ends were cut back, 3 bases at V and 4 bases at J, with 15 bases in the middle. The CDR3 runs to 14 residues. Germline V CDR1 and CDR2: SQVTM, ANQGSEA.

The chain recombines TRBV15 with TRBJ2-3; TRBD2 matches at 13 bases. V lost 4 bases, J lost 2 bases, and 6 bases stayed unmatched. Germline values: CDR1 LNHNV, CDR2 YYDKDF (reference sequence). The CDR3 consists of 17 residues. The CDR3 region has the DNA TGTGCCACCAGCACCCGGACTAGCGGGGGCCACACAGATACGCAGTATTTT. Its protein product is CATSTRTSGGHTDTQYF.

The genes are TRBV11-3 and TRBJ2-3; TRBD2 aligns across 11 bases. V was pared by 2 bases and J by 4 bases, with 11 bases of the junction left unmatched. Germline V CDR1 and CDR2: SGHNT, YENEEA. There are 18 residues in the CDR3. The CDR3, as DNA: TGTGCCAGCAGCTTAATGAGGGGACTAGCGGTTGCATCAGATACGCAGTATTTT. Its protein is CASSLMRGLAVASDTQYF.

The genes are TRBV30 and TRBJ1-6, with 9 bases lining up with TRBD1. Germline V gene sequence: CDR1 GTSNPN, CDR2 SVGIG (reference sequence). The CDR3 is 19 amino acids. Trimming cost V 0 bases and J 0 bases; bases outside gene matches: 9. The CDR3 protein is CAWSVPGTGIPSYNSPLHF. DNA of the CDR3: TGTGCCTGGAGTGTCCCCGGGACAGGGATCCCCTCCTATAATTCACCCCTCCACTTT.

The chain links TRBV6-6 to TRBJ2-1; no definite D call. The germline V gene has CDR1 MNHNY and CDR2 SVGAGI (reference sequence). V shed 7 bases and J shed 4 bases, with 11 bases lying between them. The CDR3 is 13 residues long. DNA for the CDR3: TGTGCCAGCAAACGAGAACAGTACAATGAGCAGTTCTTC. As protein: CASKREQYNEQFF.

This clone has just a few counts. This rearrangement joins TRBV7-2 to TRBJ2-2; D gene unclear. The V end lost 1 base, the J end lost 7 bases, and 10 bases lay between the germline ends. From germline, CDR1 is SGHTA and CDR2 FQGNSA. The CDR3 extends over 14 amino acids. This CDR3 is CASSLEALLGELFF. The CDR3 nucleotides read TGTGCCAGCAGCTTAGAAGCCCTCCTCGGGGAGCTGTTTTTT.

The chain carries TRBV11-2 and TRBJ2-5; TRBD1 is a possible D gene (6 bases). The CDR3 covers 14 residues. Trimming removed 5 bases at V and 2 bases at J, with 12 bases between. Germline V gene lookup returns CDR1 SGHAT and CDR2 FQNNGV. This CDR3 reads CASSPQGSQETQYF. The CDR3 DNA is TGTGCCAGCAGCCCGCAGGGGTCTCAAGAGACCCAGTACTTC.

V is TRBV23-1 and J is TRBJ2-2, with 9 bases identical to TRBD2. TRBV23-1 is placed among ORFs of uncertain function. The V gene end was trimmed by 3 bases and the J gene end by 2 bases; junction bases not matched to a gene: 16. The CDR3 runs 20 residues. The CDR3 DNA is TGCGCCAGCAGTCACGGACGGCGTGGCCTAGCGGGGATTAACACCGGGGAGCTGTTTTTT. Amino acid sequence: CASSHGRRGLAGINTGELFF.

In DNA form, the CDR3 reads TGTGCCAGCAGCCCGACAGTCAATCAGCCCCAGCATTTT. It specifies CASSPTVNQPQHF. The V call is TRBV7-2, the J call TRBJ1-5; the D gene is possibly TRBD1 (5 bases). V shed 5 bases and J shed 3 bases, with 8 bases lying between them. This CDR3 contains 13 residues. Germline V gene data show CDR1 as SGHTA and CDR2 as FQGNSA.

The rearrangement uses TRBV5-8 and TRBJ2-3; no reliable D call. The CDR3 is 15 amino acids. Deletions cut 5 bases from V and 4 bases from J, with 17 bases between. Germline CDR1 SGHTS, CDR2 YDEGEE. The CDR3 coding sequence is TGTGCCAGCAGTCACACTAACAGAAAAGCAGATACGCAGTATTTT. Encoded protein: CASSHTNRKADTQYF.

This chain uses TRBV11-3 with TRBJ2-3; D is uncertain. The CDR3 has 13 residues. Trimming stripped 2 bases from V and 6 bases from J, with 9 bases between. Looked up from germline, CDR1 is SGHNT and CDR2 is YENEEA. Written as DNA, the CDR3 is TGTGCCAGCAGCTTACACAGCCTCGATACGCAGTATTTT. It specifies CASSLHSLDTQYF.

V usage is TRBV27 and J usage is TRBJ1-1, with TRBD1 identical over 7 bases. This CDR3 spans 13 amino acids. Germline values: CDR1 MNHEY, CDR2 SMNVEV (reference sequence). Trimming took 10 bases from V and 3 from J; bases not matched to a gene: 8. CDR3 loop: CAIRRDSYTEAFF. In DNA form, the CDR3 reads TGTGCCATCCGCCGGGACAGCTACACTGAAGCTTTCTTT.

CDR3 region: CSVRTGSITEAFF. The CDR3 region has the DNA TGCAGCGTGCGGACAGGGTCGATAACTGAAGCTTTCTTT. This chain links TRBV29-1 with TRBJ1-1, with TRBD1 identical over 8 bases. CDR1 and CDR2 from the germline V gene are SQVTM and ANQGSEA. With V trimmed by 6 bases and J by 5 bases, 8 bases remained unmatched. The CDR3 covers 13 residues.

This chain links TRBV10-3 with TRBJ1-1; 10 bases match TRBD1. The V segment lost 10 bases and the J segment 1 base; nucleotides outside the gene matches: 6. The CDR3 runs 14 residues. The V gene's germline CDR1 is ENHRY and CDR2 SYGVKD. CDR3 loop: CATRWTGGNTEAFF. In DNA, the CDR3 is TGTGCCACCCGGTGGACAGGGGGGAACACTGAAGCTTTCTTT.